This entry describes one TCR beta chain. Its antigen remains unidentified. The sample is drawn from a study of post-analysis software for immune sequencing data. The V gene's germline CDR1 is MNHEY and CDR2 SVGEGT. Germline trimming cut 2 bases from V and 0 bases from J; bases unmatched to any gene: 1. The CDR3 loop spans 15 amino acids. Unique-molecular-identifier-tagged TCR beta cDNA libraries were used. Using its own MiXCR run on the PCR reads, TCRdb lists one record per CDR3 protein. The table lists about 810,000 distinct CDR3 sequences, 53% of them singletons. General study findings and limits: About five TRBV segments (TRBV5-6, TRBV5-1 and TRBV20-1 among them) occurred more frequently in patients than in controls.

V is TRBV6-2 or TRBV6-3 and J is TRBJ1-1; 9 positions agree with TRBD1. This receptor was taken from a girl aged 5 to 17 with multiple sclerosis. The sequencing input was blood. The CDR3 sequence is CASSYRDRVNTEAFF. CDR3 coding DNA: TGTGCCAGCAGTTACCGGGACAGGGTGAACACTGAAGCTTTCTTT.